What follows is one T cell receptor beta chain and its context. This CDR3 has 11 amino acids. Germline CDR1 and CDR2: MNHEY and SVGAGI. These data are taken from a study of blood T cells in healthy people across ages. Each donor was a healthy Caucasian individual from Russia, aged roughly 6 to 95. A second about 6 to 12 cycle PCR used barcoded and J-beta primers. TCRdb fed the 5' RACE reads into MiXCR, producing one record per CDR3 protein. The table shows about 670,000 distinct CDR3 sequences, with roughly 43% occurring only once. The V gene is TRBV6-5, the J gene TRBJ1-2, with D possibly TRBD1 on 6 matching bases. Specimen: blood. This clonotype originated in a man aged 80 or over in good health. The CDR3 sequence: CVSSRGDGYTF. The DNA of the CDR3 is TGTGTCTCTTCGAGGGGGGATGGCTACACCTTC.